A single sample gave rise to the 17 T cell receptor beta chains below, sequenced in a study of radiotherapy plus CTLA-4 blockade in lung cancer. Generated by immunoSEQ multiplex PCR, the TCRdb table keeps only in-frame clones and is missing some. The sample contains roughly 97,000 clones, 65% to 85% of which appear only once. Sequencing was performed on peripheral blood, taken from a patient treated with radiotherapy plus ipilimumab. The receptor source for this set is a human donor with non-small cell lung cancer who had a partial response to radiotherapy plus ipilimumab. Some clones in this sample may be carry-over from other donors' samples.

This chain connects TRBV11-2 to TRBJ1-4; D may be TRBD1 (5 bases). The V end was cut by 2 bases, the J end by 4 bases, with 11 bases between. Germline V CDR1 and CDR2: SGHAT, FQNNGV. CDR3 size: 15 residues. The CDR3 spells CASSLNRGFNEKLFF. CDR3 in DNA: TGTGCCAGCAGCTTAAACCGGGGGTTTAATGAAAAACTGTTTTTT.

The chain combines TRBV5-1 with TRBJ2-5, with TRBD2 identical over 14 bases. J was trimmed by 1 base and V by 4 bases; bases with no gene match: 3. Per germline, CDR1 SGHRS and CDR2 YFSETQ. This CDR3 comprises 16 residues. The CDR3 loop is CASSGLAGGIQETQYF. The CDR3 DNA reads as TGCGCCAGCAGCGGACTAGCGGGAGGCATCCAAGAGACCCAGTACTTC.

The chain carries TRBV6-1 and TRBJ2-1; 12 bases agree with TRBD2. CDR3 length equals 14 residues. The junction had 6 bases not matched to a gene; V was cut back by 6 bases and J by 9 bases. The V gene's germline CDR1 is MNHNS and CDR2 SASEGT. As DNA, the CDR3 is TGTGCCAGCAGGCTAGCGGGAGGGCCTCGTGAGCAGTTCTTC. Translated: CASRLAGGPREQFF.

The J gene is TRBJ1-5, the V gene TRBV28; D unresolved. Germline V gene data show CDR1 as MDHEN and CDR2 as SYDVKM. The CDR3 spans 14 residues. Deletions cut 5 bases from V and 5 bases from J, with 13 bases between. This CDR3 is CASSTPGKHQPQHF. In DNA, the CDR3 is TGTGCCAGCAGTACGCCCGGGAAGCATCAGCCCCAGCATTTT.

The rearrangement joins TRBV5-1 to TRBJ2-3, with D unresolved. The CDR3 has 15 residues. Trimming removed 0 bases at V and 6 bases at J, with 14 bases between. CDR1 and CDR2 (germline): SGHRS, YFSETQ. Written as DNA, the CDR3 is TGCGCCAGCAGCTTGGACAGCTTTACGGTGGATACGCAGTATTTT. The encoded protein is CASSLDSFTVDTQYF.

V and J are TRBV14 and TRBJ2-1; 7 nucleotides align to TRBD1. CDR3 length equals 15 residues. The junction had 7 bases not matched to a gene; V was cut back by 3 bases and J by 5 bases. Germline-derived CDR1 and CDR2 are SGHDN and FVKESK. CDR3 coding DNA: TGTGCCAGCAGCCAGAGACAGGGTATGAACAATGAGCAGTTCTTC. This translates into CASSQRQGMNNEQFF.

V is TRBV28 and J is TRBJ1-6, with a weak D call TRBD1 (6 bases). This CDR3 contains 14 residues. Germline lookup yields CDR1 MDHEN and CDR2 SYDVKM. Trimming left V 2 bases short and J 8 bases short, with 10 bases between. CDR3 sequence reads: CASSLGRGDSPLHF. CDR3 DNA: TGTGCCAGCAGTTTAGGGAGGGGGGATTCACCCCTCCACTTT.

The J gene is TRBJ1-2, the V gene TRBV2; 10 bases line up with TRBD1. The ends lost 9 bases at V and 7 bases at J; junction bases unmatched: 5. Germline lookup yields CDR1 SNHLY and CDR2 FYNNEI. The CDR3 contains 12 residues. CDR3 residues: CARLRDRGGYTF. DNA for the CDR3: TGTGCCAGATTGAGGGACAGGGGTGGCTACACCTTC.

The chain combines TRBV4-1 with TRBJ2-5, with 7 positions matching TRBD1. Unmatched junction bases numbered 7, after V lost 1 base and J lost 5 bases. Germline V lookup: CDR1 MGHRA, CDR2 YSYEKL. The CDR3 has 15 residues. Here the CDR3 reads CASSQAARGSETQYF. The DNA of the CDR3 is TGCGCCAGCAGCCAAGCGGCCAGGGGGAGCGAGACCCAGTACTTC.

CDR3 protein: CASSESQGAEKLFF. The CDR3 DNA follows: TGTGCCAGCAGTGAATCCCAGGGGGCAGAGAAACTGTTTTTT. The chain uses TRBV25-1 and TRBJ1-4; TRBD1 matches at 8 bases. J lost 11 bases, V lost 1 base, and 6 bases had no gene match. The CDR3 contains 14 residues. Germline V gene lookup returns CDR1 MGHDK and CDR2 SYGVNS.

The V and J genes are TRBV5-1 and TRBJ2-3, with TRBD1 matching 10 bases. In germline, CDR1 is SGHRS, CDR2 YFSETQ. The CDR3 has 16 residues. V was pared by 3 bases and J by 2 bases, with 6 bases of the junction left unmatched. CDR3 sequence reads: CASSWRGTGATDTQYF. The DNA of the CDR3 is TGCGCCAGCAGCTGGAGGGGGACAGGGGCCACAGATACGCAGTATTTT.

The sample holds a few counts of this clone. V is TRBV7-3 and J is TRBJ2-1, with 8 bases identical to TRBD1. Germline trimming cut 5 bases from V and 8 bases from J; bases unmatched to any gene: 8. The CDR3 sequence is 14 residues long. The V gene's germline CDR1 is SGHTA and CDR2 FQGTGA. The CDR3 here is CASSTGQGAYEQFF. CDR3 coding DNA: TGTGCCAGCAGCACAGGGCAGGGGGCCTATGAGCAGTTCTTC.

The rearrangement links TRBV10-1 to TRBJ2-1; TRBD2 agrees at 9 bases. The V segment lost 6 bases and the J segment 3 bases; nucleotides outside the gene matches: 3. Germline loops: CDR1 WNHNN, CDR2 SYGVQD (reference sequence). This CDR3 spans 14 amino acids. The CDR3: CASSETSGYNEQFF. CDR3 in DNA: TGCGCCAGCAGCGAGACTAGCGGCTACAATGAGCAGTTCTTC.

The chain has TRBV29-1 and TRBJ2-2; tentative D call: TRBD1 (6 bases). Trimming stripped 1 base from V and 2 bases from J, with 8 bases between. Germline assignment: CDR1 SQVTM and CDR2 ANQGSEA. CDR3 length equals 14 residues. The CDR3 DNA follows: TGCAGCGTTGAAGTGGGGGCTAACACCGGGGAGCTGTTTTTT. Translated: CSVEVGANTGELFF.

V gene TRBV4-2 combines with J gene TRBJ1-1; maybe TRBD1 (6 bases). The CDR3 is 14 amino acids. CDR1 and CDR2 from the germline V gene are LGHNA and YNFKEQ. V gave up 4 bases and J gave up 10 bases, with 19 bases separating them. The CDR3 loop is CASSPIKTGLVAFF. CDR3 in DNA: TGTGCCAGCAGCCCGATTAAAACAGGGTTGGTAGCTTTCTTT.

This clone was observed once. DNA for the CDR3: TGTGCCAGCAGCGCGCAGAGCGGGAGAGGAAACAATGAGCAGTTCTTC. Translation gives CASSAQSGRGNNEQFF. The rearrangement uses TRBV7-3 and TRBJ2-1; 8 bases line up with TRBD2. V lost 5 bases, J lost 5 bases, and 11 bases stayed unmatched. From germline, CDR1 is SGHTA and CDR2 FQGTGA. The CDR3 extends over 16 amino acids.

V usage is TRBV6-6 and J usage is TRBJ2-7, with 9 nucleotides matching TRBD1. Germline lookup yields CDR1 MNHNY and CDR2 SVGAGI (reference sequence). V shed 5 bases and J 3 bases; nucleotides not matched to a gene: 11. This CDR3 has 16 residues. CDR3 residues: CASSHTPGQGYYEQYF. DNA for the CDR3: TGTGCCAGCAGTCACACTCCTGGACAGGGGTACTACGAGCAGTACTTC.